This entry lists 14 T cell receptor beta chains sequenced from one sample in a study of graft-versus-host responses after intestinal transplantation. What these receptors recognize is not known. Only in-frame clones appear in the TCRdb table, and some are missing; sequencing was by immunoSEQ multiplex PCR. The table lists 90,000 to 130,000 clones, around 94% of them singletons, with 0.2% to 0.25% in the top ten. The specimen was unstimulated CD4+ T cells sorted from spleen or lymph node cells, collected before transplant. Receptors originate from a human donor who was the organ donor for an intestinal transplant.

The genes are TRBV6-1 and TRBJ1-5; 12 bases fit TRBD1. Trimming took 8 bases from V and 9 from J; bases not matched to a gene: 5. CDR3 length equals 13 residues. Germline CDR1 MNHNS, CDR2 SASEGT. CDR3 nucleotide sequence: TGTGCCAGCGGGACAGGGGGCGGTCGGCCCCAGCATTTT. This codes for CASGTGGGRPQHF.

The V gene is TRBV15, the J gene TRBJ1-3; D is unclear. The CDR3 length is 16 residues. CDR1 and CDR2 (germline): LNHNV, YYDKDF (reference sequence). The ends were cut back, 1 base at V and 0 bases at J, with 10 bases in the middle. In DNA form, the CDR3 reads TGTGCCACCAGCAGAGGCCCCGGTGGCTCTGGAAACACCATATATTTT. Translated, it gives CATSRGPGGSGNTIYF.

This chain uses TRBV19 with TRBJ2-3; 9 positions match TRBD2. This CDR3 has 15 residues. The V and J ends lost 7 bases and 1 base, in that order; junction bases with no gene match: 6. Germline CDR1 reads LNHDA; CDR2 reads SQIVND (reference sequence). This CDR3 reads CASTASGIGTDTQYF. CDR3 nucleotide sequence: TGTGCCAGTACCGCTAGCGGGATAGGCACAGATACGCAGTATTTT.

The J gene is TRBJ2-3, the V gene TRBV5-5, with D maybe TRBD2 (6 bases). The germline CDR1 and CDR2 sequences are SGHKS and YYEKEE (reference sequence). CDR3 length: 13 amino acids. The V and J ends lost 2 bases and 10 bases respectively, with 14 bases between them. The DNA of the CDR3 is TGTGCCAGCAGCTTTCTGTCTAGCGCCCCGCAGTATTTT. This codes for CASSFLSSAPQYF.

The chain recombines TRBV6-1 with TRBJ2-6, with unresolved D. Trimming pared 6 bases from V and 0 bases from J, leaving 3 bases between. CDR1 is MNHNS, CDR2 SASEGT, per germline. CDR3 length: 13 amino acids. Written as DNA, the CDR3 is TGTGCCAGCAGGGGCTCTGGGGCCAACGTCCTGACTTTC. Its protein product is CASRGSGANVLTF.

The chain joins TRBV30 to TRBJ2-6; no clear D gene. This CDR3 is built from 13 residues. V dropped 0 bases and J dropped 4 bases, with 4 bases sitting between them. The germline V gene encodes CDR1 GTSNPN and CDR2 SVGIG (reference sequence). CDR3 DNA sequence: TGTGCCTGGAGTGTAGCCGGGGCCAACGTCCTGACTTTC. As protein: CAWSVAGANVLTF.

The V gene is TRBV7-2, the J gene TRBJ2-5, with a tentative D call TRBD1 (5 bases). The length of the CDR3 is 16 residues. Per the germline V gene, CDR1 is SGHTA and CDR2 is FQGNSA. The V end was cut by 5 bases, the J end by 3 bases, with 19 bases between. In nucleotides, the CDR3 is TGTGCCAGCAGCCCTCCGACAGTCTATACTGAAGAGACCCAGTACTTC. The encoded protein is CASSPPTVYTEETQYF.

The chain is built from TRBV10-3 and TRBJ2-3, with TRBD2 identical over 8 bases. Per germline, CDR1 ENHRY and CDR2 SYGVKD. This CDR3 region has 17 residues. J was trimmed by 3 bases and V by 6 bases; bases with no gene match: 14. Here the CDR3 DNA reads TGTGCCATCAGCCCTTTACCTAGCGGGCTAGGAACAGATACGCAGTATTTT. Translated: CAISPLPSGLGTDTQYF.

V and J are TRBV5-1 and TRBJ2-7; the match to TRBD1 covers 8 bases. The J segment lost 5 bases and the V segment lost 3 bases, leaving 13 bases of the junction unmatched. In germline, CDR1 is SGHRS, CDR2 YFSETQ. This CDR3 contains 16 residues. The CDR3 coding sequence is TGCGCCAGCAGCTGGTCACCGGGACAGGTTACGGACGAGCAGTACTTC. It encodes CASSWSPGQVTDEQYF.

The chain joins TRBV11-2 to TRBJ2-7, with a possible D match to TRBD1 (5 bases). The CDR3 runs 11 residues. Trimming removed 4 bases from V and 4 bases from J, with 5 bases in between. Germline CDR1 and CDR2: SGHAT and FQNNGV. The chain's CDR3 is CASSYRYEQYF. DNA of the CDR3: TGTGCCAGCAGCTACAGGTACGAGCAGTACTTC.

The rearrangement links TRBV4-3 to TRBJ1-1; D unresolved. Germline lookup yields CDR1 LGHNA and CDR2 YSLEER. The CDR3 has 16 amino acids. V gave up 0 bases and J gave up 1 base, with 12 bases separating them. The CDR3 DNA follows: TGCGCCAGCAGCCAAGATTACGGCGGGTGGAACACTGAAGCTTTCTTT. Translation gives CASSQDYGGWNTEAFF.

The chain combines TRBV6-1 with TRBJ1-5, with unresolved D. The length of the CDR3 is 13 residues. Trimming shortened V by 7 bases and J by 3 bases, and 10 bases separated the two germline ends. From germline, CDR1 is MNHNS and CDR2 SASEGT. CDR3 in amino acids: CASTRSPNQPQHF. Here the CDR3 DNA reads TGTGCCAGCACACGGAGCCCCAATCAGCCCCAGCATTTT.

This clone occurred once. This chain links TRBV5-1 with TRBJ2-5, with D maybe TRBD1 (6 bases). Trimming pared 0 bases from V and 6 bases from J, leaving 18 bases between. Germline values: CDR1 SGHRS, CDR2 YFSETQ. The CDR3 consists of 16 residues. The CDR3: CASSLEMGSQGKTQYF. For the CDR3, the DNA is TGCGCCAGCAGCTTGGAAATGGGGTCCCAGGGGAAGACCCAGTACTTC.

The chain uses TRBV6-1 and TRBJ1-2, with TRBD1 identical over 10 bases. Looked up from germline, CDR1 is MNHNS and CDR2 is SASEGT. The CDR3 sequence is 14 residues long. Losses at the gene ends were 7 bases for V and 6 bases for J; bases not matched to a gene: 8. The CDR3 spells CASTEGQGYHGYTF. In DNA, the CDR3 is TGTGCCAGCACCGAGGGACAGGGGTATCATGGCTACACCTTC.